This T cell receptor (beta chain) is drawn from a study of T cell changes during pregnancy in multiple sclerosis. Assay used: immunoSEQ multiplex PCR; TCRdb lists only in-frame clones, some missing. The data contain approximately 89,000 clones, over 85% of them seen just once; the ten biggest clones take up roughly 1.7%. This clone was counted a single time. The material sequenced was peripheral blood, taken after pregnancy. The sequence derives from a female donor in good health, enrolled as a control in a pregnancy study.

CDR3 sequence (DNA): TGTGCCAGTTTACAGGGTATCCCCGGGGAGCTGTTTTTT. This codes for CASLQGIPGELFF. The chain is built from TRBV28 and TRBJ2-2, with D tentatively TRBD1 (6 bases). With 9 bases removed from V and 6 bases from J, the gap between germline ends came to 14 bases. Germline V CDR1 and CDR2: MDHEN, SYDVKM. The CDR3 is made up of 13 amino acids.